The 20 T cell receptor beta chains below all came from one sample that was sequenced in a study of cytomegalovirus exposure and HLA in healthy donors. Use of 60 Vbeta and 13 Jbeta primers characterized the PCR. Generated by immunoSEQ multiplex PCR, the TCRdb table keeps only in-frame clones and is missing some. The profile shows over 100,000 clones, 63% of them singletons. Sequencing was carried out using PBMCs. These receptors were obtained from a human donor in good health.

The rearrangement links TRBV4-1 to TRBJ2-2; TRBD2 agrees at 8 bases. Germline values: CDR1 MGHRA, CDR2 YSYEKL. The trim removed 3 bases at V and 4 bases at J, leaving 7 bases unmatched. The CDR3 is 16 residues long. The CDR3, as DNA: TGCGCCAGCAGCCACTGGAGCGGGAGTAGCACCGGGGAGCTGTTTTTT. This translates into CASSHWSGSSTGELFF.

CDR3 sequence: CASSLGLAGAYEQYF. The CDR3 DNA follows: TGTGCCAGCAGCTTGGGACTAGCGGGAGCCTACGAGCAGTACTTC. The V gene is TRBV7-2, the J gene TRBJ2-7; 14 bases align to TRBD2. The CDR3 runs 15 residues. In germline, CDR1 is SGHTA, CDR2 FQGNSA. V dropped 3 bases and J dropped 2; count of bases not matched to a gene: 0.

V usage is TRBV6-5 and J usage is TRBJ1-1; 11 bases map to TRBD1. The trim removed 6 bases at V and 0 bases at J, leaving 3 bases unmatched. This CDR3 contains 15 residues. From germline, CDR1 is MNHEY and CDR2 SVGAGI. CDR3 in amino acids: CASSWDRGLNTEAFF. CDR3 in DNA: TGTGCCAGCAGCTGGGACAGGGGGTTGAACACTGAAGCTTTCTTT.

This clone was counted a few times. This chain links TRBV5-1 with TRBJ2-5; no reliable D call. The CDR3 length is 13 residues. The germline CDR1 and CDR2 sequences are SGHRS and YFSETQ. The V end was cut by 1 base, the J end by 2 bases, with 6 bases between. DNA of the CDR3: TGCGCCAGCAGCTTGACTCTACAAGAGACCCAGTACTTC. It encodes CASSLTLQETQYF.

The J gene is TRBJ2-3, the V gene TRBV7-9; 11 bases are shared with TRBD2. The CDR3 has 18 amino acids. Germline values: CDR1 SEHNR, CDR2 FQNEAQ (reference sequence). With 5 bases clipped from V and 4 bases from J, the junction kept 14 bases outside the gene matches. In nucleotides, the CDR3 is TGTGCCAGCAGCCAGGGACTAGCGGTTAGGGGTGTGGCAGATACGCAGTATTTT. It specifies CASSQGLAVRGVADTQYF.

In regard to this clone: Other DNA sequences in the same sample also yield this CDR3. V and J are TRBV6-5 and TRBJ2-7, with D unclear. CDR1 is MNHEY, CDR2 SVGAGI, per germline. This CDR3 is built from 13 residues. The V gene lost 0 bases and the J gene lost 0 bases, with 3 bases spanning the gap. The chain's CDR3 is CASSYSASYEQYF. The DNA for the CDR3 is TGTGCCAGCAGTTACTCAGCCTCCTACGAGCAGTACTTC.

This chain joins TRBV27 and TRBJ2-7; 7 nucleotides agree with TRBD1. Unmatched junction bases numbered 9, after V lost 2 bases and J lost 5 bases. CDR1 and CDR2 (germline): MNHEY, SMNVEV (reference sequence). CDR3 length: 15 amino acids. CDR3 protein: CASSLGNRGINEQYF. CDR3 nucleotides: TGTGCCAGCAGTTTAGGTAACAGGGGAATCAACGAGCAGTACTTC.

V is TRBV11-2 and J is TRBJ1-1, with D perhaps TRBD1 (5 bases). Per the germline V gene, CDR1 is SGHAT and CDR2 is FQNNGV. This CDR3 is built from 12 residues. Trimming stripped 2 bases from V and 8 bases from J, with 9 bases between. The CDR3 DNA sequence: TGTGCCAGCAGCTTACAGGGTCGGGAAGCTTTCTTT. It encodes CASSLQGREAFF.

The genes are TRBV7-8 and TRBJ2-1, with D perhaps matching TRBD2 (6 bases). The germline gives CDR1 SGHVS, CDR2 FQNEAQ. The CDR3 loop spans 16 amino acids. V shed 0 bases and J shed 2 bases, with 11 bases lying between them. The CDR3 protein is CASSLARLETYNEQFF. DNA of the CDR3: TGTGCCAGCAGCTTAGCGCGACTAGAAACCTACAATGAGCAGTTCTTC.

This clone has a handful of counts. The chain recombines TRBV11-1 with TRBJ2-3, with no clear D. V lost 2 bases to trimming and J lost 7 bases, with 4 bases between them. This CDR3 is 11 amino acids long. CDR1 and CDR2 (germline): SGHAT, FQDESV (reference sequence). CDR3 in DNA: TGTGCCAGCAGCTTACAAAATACGCAGTATTTT. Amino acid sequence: CASSLQNTQYF. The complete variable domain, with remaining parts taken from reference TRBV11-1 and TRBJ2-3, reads EAEVAQSPRYKITEKSQAVAFWCDPISGHATLYWYRQILGQGPELLVQFQDESVVDDSQLPKDRFSAERLKGVDSTLKIQPAELGDSAMYLCASSLQNTQYFGPGTRLTVL.

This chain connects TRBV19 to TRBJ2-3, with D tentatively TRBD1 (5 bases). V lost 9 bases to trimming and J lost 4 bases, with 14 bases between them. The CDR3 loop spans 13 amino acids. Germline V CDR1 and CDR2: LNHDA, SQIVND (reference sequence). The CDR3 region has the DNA TGTGCCAGCCAGGACAACTTGTCAGATACGCAGTATTTT. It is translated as CASQDNLSDTQYF.

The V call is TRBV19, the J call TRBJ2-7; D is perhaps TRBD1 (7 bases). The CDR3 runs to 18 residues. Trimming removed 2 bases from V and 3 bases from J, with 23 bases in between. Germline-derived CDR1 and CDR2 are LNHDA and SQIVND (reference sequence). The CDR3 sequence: CASSIKARVGGGVYEQYF. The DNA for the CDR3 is TGTGCCAGTAGTATAAAAGCACGGGTAGGAGGGGGCGTCTACGAGCAGTACTTC.

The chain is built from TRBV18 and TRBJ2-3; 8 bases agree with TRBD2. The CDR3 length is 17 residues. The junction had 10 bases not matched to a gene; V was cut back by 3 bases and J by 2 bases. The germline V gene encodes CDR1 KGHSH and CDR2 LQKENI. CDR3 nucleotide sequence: TGTGCCAGCTCACCTGTGGGCCTAGCGGGCAACACAGATACGCAGTATTTT. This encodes CASSPVGLAGNTDTQYF.

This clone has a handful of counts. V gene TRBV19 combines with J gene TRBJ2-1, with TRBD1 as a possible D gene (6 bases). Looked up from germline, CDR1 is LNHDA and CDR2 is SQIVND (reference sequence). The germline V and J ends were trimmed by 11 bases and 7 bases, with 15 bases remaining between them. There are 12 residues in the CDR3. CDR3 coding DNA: TGTGCCGCGTGGGGGCCTGGTAATGAGCAGTTCTTC. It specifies CAAWGPGNEQFF.

DNA for the CDR3: TGTGCCAGCGGTCTCCGGAGACGGACATCCTACGAGCAGTACTTC. Its translation is CASGLRRRTSYEQYF. The rearrangement joins TRBV5-8 to TRBJ2-7, with D possibly being TRBD1 (5 bases). The V gene lost 7 bases and the J gene lost 1 base, with 18 bases spanning the gap. Germline V gene lookup returns CDR1 SGHTS and CDR2 YDEGEE. The CDR3 loop spans 15 amino acids.

CDR3 coding DNA: TGCAGCGTTCCAGGGGGTGGTATCGATGAGCAGTTCTTC. Translation: CSVPGGGIDEQFF. The rearrangement joins TRBV29-1 to TRBJ2-1, with 7 bases fitting TRBD1. This CDR3 spans 13 amino acids. The V segment lost 5 bases and the J segment 8 bases; nucleotides outside the gene matches: 9. Germline CDR1 SQVTM, CDR2 ANQGSEA.

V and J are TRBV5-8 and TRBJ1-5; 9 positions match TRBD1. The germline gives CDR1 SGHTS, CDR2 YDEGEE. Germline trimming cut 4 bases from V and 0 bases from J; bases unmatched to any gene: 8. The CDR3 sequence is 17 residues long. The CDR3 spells CASSPGTGSYSNQPQHF. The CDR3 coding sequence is TGTGCCAGCAGCCCCGGGACAGGGAGTTATAGCAATCAGCCCCAGCATTTT.

The CDR3 nucleotides are TGTGCCAGCAGTTTCGGGGTCGCCGGGGAGCTGTTTTTT. Amino acid sequence: CASSFGVAGELFF. The rearrangement uses TRBV27 and TRBJ2-2; tentative D call: TRBD2 (5 bases). CDR3 length: 13 amino acids. CDR1 and CDR2 from the germline V gene are MNHEY and SMNVEV (reference sequence). The V and J ends lost 3 bases and 6 bases respectively, with 8 bases between them.

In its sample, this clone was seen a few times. In nucleotides, the CDR3 is TGTGCCAGCTCAGAATACCCCGCGGGACAGGGAATTTACGAGCAGTACTTC. Translated, it gives CASSEYPAGQGIYEQYF. This sequence joins TRBV18 and TRBJ2-7, with 9 bases identical to TRBD1. The CDR3 covers 17 residues. Germline CDR1 is KGHSH and CDR2 is LQKENI. J lost 4 bases, V lost 5 bases, and 15 bases had no gene match.

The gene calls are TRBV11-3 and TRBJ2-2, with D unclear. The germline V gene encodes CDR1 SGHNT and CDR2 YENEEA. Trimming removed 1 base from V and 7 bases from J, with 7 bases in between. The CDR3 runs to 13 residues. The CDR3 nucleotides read TGTGCCAGCAGCTTAGCGGTTAACGGGGAGCTGTTTTTT. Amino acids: CASSLAVNGELFF.